This TCR beta chain is drawn from a study of blood T cell repertoires in COVID-19. Study-level background: Spain, Italy and the United States supplied samples that represented acute and convalescent COVID-19. PBMCs, B-cell-depleted T cells, or T cells were the source of the cDNA or gDNA that made up the material.

In the original workflow: Quantification of nucleated cells was approximated via reference gene primer amplification. Sequencing was performed with immunoSEQ multiplex PCR; in TCRdb, only in-frame clones are kept and a portion is missing. That table furnishes V, J and clone size, whereas the DNA furnished D and trimming. The sample yields approximately 240,000 clones, less than 85% seen once. The sample holds one count of this clone. The sequence derives from a woman aged 80 or over with active or convalescent COVID-19. The sample comprised peripheral blood.

CDR3 nucleotide sequence: TGTGCCAGCAGTCCCGGGACAGGGCCTGATTATGGCTACACCTTC. Amino acids: CASSPGTGPDYGYTF. The V call is TRBV27, the J call TRBJ1-2; 9 bases are shared with TRBD1. V lost 5 bases and J lost 5; bases outside the gene matches: 9. Germline lookup yields CDR1 MNHEY and CDR2 SMNVEV (reference sequence). There are 15 residues in the CDR3.